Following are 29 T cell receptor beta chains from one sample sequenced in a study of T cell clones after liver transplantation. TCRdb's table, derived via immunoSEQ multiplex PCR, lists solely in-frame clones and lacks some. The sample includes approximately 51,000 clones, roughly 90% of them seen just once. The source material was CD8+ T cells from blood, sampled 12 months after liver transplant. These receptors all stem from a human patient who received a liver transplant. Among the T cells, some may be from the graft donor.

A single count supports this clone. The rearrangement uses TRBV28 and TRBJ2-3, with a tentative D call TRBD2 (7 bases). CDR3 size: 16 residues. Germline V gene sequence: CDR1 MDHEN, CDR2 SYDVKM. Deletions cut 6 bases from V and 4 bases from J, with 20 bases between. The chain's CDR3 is CASRLRGAAASDTQYF. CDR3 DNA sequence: TGTGCCAGCAGGCTCCGGGGGGCCGCAGCGTCAGATACGCAGTATTTT.

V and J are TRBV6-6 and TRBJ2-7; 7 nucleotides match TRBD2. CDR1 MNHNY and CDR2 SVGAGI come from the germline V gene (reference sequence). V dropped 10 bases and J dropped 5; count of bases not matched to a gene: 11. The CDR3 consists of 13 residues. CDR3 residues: CATTGQGGDEQYF. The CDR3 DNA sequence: TGTGCCACCACGGGGCAGGGAGGGGACGAGCAGTACTTC.

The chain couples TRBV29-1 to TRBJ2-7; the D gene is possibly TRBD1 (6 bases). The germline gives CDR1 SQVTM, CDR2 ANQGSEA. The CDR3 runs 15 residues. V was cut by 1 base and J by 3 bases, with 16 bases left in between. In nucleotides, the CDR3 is TGCAGCGTTGAAGGTCCGGGACACTCGAACTACGAGCAGTACTTC. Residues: CSVEGPGHSNYEQYF.

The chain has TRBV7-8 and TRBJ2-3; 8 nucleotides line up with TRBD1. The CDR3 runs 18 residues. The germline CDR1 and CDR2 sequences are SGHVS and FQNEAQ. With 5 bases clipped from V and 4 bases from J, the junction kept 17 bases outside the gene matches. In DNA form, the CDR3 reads TGTGCCAGCAGCCTGGACAGGGTGACATCGGTATCCGCAGATACGCAGTATTTT. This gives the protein CASSLDRVTSVSADTQYF.

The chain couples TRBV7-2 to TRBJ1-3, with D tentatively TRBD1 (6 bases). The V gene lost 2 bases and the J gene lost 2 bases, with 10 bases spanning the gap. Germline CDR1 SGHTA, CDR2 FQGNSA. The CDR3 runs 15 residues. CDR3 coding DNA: TGTGCCAGCAGCTTAACGGGGGCAGCTGGAAACACCATATATTTT. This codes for CASSLTGAAGNTIYF.

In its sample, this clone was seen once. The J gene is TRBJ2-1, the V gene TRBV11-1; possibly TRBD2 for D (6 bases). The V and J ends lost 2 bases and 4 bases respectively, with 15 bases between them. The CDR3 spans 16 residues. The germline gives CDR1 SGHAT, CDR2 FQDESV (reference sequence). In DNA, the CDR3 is TGTGCCAGCAGCTTATTCTTAGCGGATAATTACAATGAGCAGTTCTTC. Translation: CASSLFLADNYNEQFF.

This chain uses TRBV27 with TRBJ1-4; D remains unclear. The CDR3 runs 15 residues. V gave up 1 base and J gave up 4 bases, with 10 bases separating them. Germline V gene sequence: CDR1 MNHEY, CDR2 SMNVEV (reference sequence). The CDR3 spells CASSLLGRLNEKLFF. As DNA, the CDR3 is TGTGCCAGCAGTTTATTAGGGCGCCTTAATGAAAAACTGTTTTTT.

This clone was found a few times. The CDR3 here is CASSLTGYYTEAFF. DNA for the CDR3: TGTGCCAGCAGTTTGACAGGGTACTACACTGAAGCTTTCTTT. The chain recombines TRBV28 with TRBJ1-1; 7 nucleotides line up with TRBD1. V lost 3 bases and J lost 3; bases outside the gene matches: 4. Germline V lookup: CDR1 MDHEN, CDR2 SYDVKM. The CDR3 is 14 amino acids.

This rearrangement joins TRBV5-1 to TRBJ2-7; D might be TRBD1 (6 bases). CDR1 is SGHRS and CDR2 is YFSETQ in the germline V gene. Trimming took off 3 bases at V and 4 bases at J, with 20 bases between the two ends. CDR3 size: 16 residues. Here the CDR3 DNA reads TGCGCCAGCAGCTCCAACAGGGACCAGGGCTTATACGAGCAGTACTTC. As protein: CASSSNRDQGLYEQYF. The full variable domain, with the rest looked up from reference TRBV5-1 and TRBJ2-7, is KAGVTQTPRYLIKTRGQQVTLSCSPISGHRSVSWYQQTPGQGLQFLFEYFSETQRNKGNFPGRFSGRQFSNSRSEMNVSTLELGDSALYLCASSSNRDQGLYEQYFGPGTRLTVT.

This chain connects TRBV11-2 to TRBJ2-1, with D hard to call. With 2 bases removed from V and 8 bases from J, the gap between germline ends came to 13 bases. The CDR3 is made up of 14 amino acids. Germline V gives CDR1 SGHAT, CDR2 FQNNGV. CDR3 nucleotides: TGTGCCAGCAGCTTACTTTCCCCTAGAGATGAGCAGTTCTTC. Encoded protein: CASSLLSPRDEQFF.

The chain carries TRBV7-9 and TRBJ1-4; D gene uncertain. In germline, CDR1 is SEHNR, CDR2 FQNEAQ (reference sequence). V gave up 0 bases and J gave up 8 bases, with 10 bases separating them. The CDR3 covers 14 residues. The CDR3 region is CASSLAPEWEKLFF. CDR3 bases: TGTGCCAGCAGCTTAGCCCCAGAGTGGGAAAAACTGTTTTTT.

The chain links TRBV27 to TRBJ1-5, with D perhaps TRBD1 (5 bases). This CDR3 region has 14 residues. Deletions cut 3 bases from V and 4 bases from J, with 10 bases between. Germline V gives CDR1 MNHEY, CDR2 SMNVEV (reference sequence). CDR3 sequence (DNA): TGTGCCAGCAGTTTCAGAGGGACGAATCAGCCCCAGCATTTT. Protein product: CASSFRGTNQPQHF.

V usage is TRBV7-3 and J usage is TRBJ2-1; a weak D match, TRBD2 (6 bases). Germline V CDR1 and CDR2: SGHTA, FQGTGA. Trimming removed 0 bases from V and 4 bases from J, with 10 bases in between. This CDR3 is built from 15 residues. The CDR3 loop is CASSLTLGLYNEQFF. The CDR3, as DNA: TGTGCCAGCAGCTTAACGCTGGGACTGTACAATGAGCAGTTCTTC.

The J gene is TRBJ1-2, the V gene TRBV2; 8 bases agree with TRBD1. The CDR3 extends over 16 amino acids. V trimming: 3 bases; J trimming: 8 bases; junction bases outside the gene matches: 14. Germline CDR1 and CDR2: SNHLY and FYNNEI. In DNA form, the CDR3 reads TGTGCCAGCAGTGAGTCCCCGCGTTACAGGGGGGAAGGCTACACCTTC. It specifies CASSESPRYRGEGYTF.

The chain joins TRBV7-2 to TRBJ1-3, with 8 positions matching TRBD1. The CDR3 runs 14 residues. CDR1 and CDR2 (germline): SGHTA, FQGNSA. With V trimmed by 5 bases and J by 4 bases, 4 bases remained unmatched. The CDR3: CASSLTGAGNTIYF. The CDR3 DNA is TGTGCCAGCAGCCTGACAGGGGCAGGAAACACCATATATTTT.

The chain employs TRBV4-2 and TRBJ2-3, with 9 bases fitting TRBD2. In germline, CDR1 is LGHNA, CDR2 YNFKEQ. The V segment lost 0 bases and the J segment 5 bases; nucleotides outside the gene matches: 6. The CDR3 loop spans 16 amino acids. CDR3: CASSQEIAGVKDTQYF. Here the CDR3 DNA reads TGTGCCAGCAGCCAAGAGATAGCGGGAGTAAAAGATACGCAGTATTTT.

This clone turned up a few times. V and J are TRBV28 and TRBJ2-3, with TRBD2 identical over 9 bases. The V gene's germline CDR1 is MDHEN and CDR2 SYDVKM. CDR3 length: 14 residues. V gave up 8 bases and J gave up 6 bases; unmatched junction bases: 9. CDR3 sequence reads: CASGTSIEGDTQYF. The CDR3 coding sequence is TGTGCCAGCGGGACTAGCATAGAAGGGGATACGCAGTATTTT.

This CDR3 is CASSLEREFDTQYF. The CDR3 nucleotides are TGTGCCAGCAGCTTAGAGCGGGAGTTCGATACGCAGTATTTT. The gene calls are TRBV7-9 and TRBJ2-3, with 8 bases fitting TRBD2. Germline CDR1 reads SEHNR; CDR2 reads FQNEAQ (reference sequence). The CDR3 runs to 14 residues. V lost 1 base, J lost 6 bases, and 3 bases stayed unmatched.

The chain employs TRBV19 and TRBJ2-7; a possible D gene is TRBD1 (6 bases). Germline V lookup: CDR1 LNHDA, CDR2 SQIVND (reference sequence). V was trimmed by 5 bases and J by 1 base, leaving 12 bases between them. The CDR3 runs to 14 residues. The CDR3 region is CASSVHTGSYEQYF. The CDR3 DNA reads TGTGCCAGTAGTGTACATACAGGGTCCTACGAGCAGTACTTC.

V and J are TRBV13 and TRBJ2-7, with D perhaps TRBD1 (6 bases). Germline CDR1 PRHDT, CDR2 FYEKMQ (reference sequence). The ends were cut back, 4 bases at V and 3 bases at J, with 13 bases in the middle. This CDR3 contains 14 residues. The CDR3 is CASSSPRDNYEQYF. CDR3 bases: TGTGCCAGCAGCTCACCCCGGGACAACTACGAGCAGTACTTC.

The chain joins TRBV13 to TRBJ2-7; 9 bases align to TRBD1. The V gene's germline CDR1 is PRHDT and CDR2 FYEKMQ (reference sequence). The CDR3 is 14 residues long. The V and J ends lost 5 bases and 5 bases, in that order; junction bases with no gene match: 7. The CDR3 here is CASSPNWTGDEQYF. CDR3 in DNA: TGTGCCAGCAGCCCGAACTGGACAGGGGACGAGCAGTACTTC.

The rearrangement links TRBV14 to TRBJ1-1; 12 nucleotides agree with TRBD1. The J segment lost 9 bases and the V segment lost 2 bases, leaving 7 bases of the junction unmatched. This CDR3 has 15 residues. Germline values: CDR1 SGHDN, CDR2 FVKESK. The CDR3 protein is CASSQLLGTGGQAFF. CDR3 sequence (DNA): TGTGCCAGCAGCCAACTTTTGGGGACAGGGGGCCAAGCTTTCTTT.

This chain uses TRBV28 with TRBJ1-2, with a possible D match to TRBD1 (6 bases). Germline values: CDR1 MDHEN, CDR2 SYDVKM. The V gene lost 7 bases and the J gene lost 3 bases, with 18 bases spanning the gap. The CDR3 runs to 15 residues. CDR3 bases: TGTGCCAGCAATAAGGGGGAGACGCTAGACTATGGCTACACCTTC. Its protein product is CASNKGETLDYGYTF.

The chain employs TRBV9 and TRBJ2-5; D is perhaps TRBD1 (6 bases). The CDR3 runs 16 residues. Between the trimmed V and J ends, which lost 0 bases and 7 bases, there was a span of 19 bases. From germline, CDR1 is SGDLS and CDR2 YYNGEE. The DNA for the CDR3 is TGTGCCAGCAGCGTAGCAGGGGACACCCGCCAGGGGACCCAGTACTTC. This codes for CASSVAGDTRQGTQYF.

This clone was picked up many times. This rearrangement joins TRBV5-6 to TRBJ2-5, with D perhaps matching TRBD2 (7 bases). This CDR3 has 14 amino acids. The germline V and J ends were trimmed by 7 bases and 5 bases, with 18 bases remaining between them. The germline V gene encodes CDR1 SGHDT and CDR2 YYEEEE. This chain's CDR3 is CASRHWGGWETQYF. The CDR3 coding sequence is TGTGCCAGCCGACATTGGGGGGGCTGGGAGACCCAGTACTTC.

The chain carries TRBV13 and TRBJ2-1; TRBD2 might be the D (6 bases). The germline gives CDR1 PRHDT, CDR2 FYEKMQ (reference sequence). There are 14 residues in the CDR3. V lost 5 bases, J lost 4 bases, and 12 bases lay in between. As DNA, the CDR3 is TGTGCCAGCAGCGTAAGCGGGTCTTACAATGAGCAGTTCTTC. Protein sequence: CASSVSGSYNEQFF.

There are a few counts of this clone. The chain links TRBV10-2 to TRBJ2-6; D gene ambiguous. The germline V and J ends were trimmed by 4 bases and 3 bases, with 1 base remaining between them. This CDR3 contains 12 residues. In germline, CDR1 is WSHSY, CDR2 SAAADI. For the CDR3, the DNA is TGCGCCAGCAGTGGTGGGGCCAACGTCCTGACTTTC. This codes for CASSGGANVLTF.

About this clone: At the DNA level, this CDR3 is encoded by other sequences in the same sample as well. The CDR3 sequence: CASSLRGNEQYF. The CDR3 bases are TGTGCCAGCAGTTTACGGGGGAACGAGCAGTACTTC. V usage is TRBV28 and J usage is TRBJ2-7, with a weak D call TRBD2 (6 bases). The CDR3 extends over 12 amino acids. The V end lost 2 bases, the J end lost 5 bases, and 7 bases lay between the germline ends. Germline assignment: CDR1 MDHEN and CDR2 SYDVKM.

The CDR3, as DNA: TGTGCCAGCAGGGTACAGGGGGGGACCGGGGAGCTGTTTTTT. Encoded protein: CASRVQGGTGELFF. The chain carries TRBV28 and TRBJ2-2, with D perhaps matching TRBD1 (8 bases). V dropped 6 bases and J dropped 5 bases, with 13 bases sitting between them. Germline values: CDR1 MDHEN, CDR2 SYDVKM. CDR3 size: 14 residues.